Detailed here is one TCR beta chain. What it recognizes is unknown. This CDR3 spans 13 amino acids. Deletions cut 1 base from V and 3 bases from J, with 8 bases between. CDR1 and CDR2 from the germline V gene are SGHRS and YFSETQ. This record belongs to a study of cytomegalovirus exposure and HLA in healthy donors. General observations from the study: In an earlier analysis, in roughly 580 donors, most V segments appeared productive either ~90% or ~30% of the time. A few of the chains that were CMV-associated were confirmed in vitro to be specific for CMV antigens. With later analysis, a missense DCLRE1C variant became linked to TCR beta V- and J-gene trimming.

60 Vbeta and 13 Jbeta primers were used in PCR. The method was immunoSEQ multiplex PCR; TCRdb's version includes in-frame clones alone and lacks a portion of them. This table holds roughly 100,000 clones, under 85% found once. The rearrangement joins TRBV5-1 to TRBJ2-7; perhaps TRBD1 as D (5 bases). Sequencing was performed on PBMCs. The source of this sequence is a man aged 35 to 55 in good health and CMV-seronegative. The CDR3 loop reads CASSLFQGYEQYF. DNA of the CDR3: TGCGCCAGCAGCTTGTTTCAGGGCTACGAGCAGTACTTC.